These T cell receptor beta chains were read from a single sample in a study of blood T cell repertoires in COVID-19. TCRdb's table, derived via immunoSEQ multiplex PCR, lists solely in-frame clones and lacks some. The table shows approximately 250,000 clones, with almost 85% occurring only once. Sequencing used PBMCs or T cells enriched from blood (not recorded which). The receptors were gathered from a man aged 35-49 years who had recovered from COVID-19. CDR3s include the opening cysteine and the closing phenylalanine or tryptophan. D genes are given only for firm matches. The size field is filled for only some rows; it gives once, few, many or a size class.

cdr3_aa: CASSLDSRGRGDTQYF; cdr3_nt: TGTGCCAGCAGCTTAGATAGCAGGGGGCGCGGAGATACGCAGTATTTT; j_call: TRBJ2-3; d_call: TRBD1; v_call: TRBV11-2; clone_size: NA
cdr3_aa: CASSRGEGGEKLFF; cdr3_nt: TGTGCCAGCAGCCGCGGGGAGGGAGGTGAAAAACTGTTTTTT; j_call: TRBJ1-4; d_call: NA; v_call: TRBV7-8; clone_size: NA
cdr3_aa: CATSDSGRALSLGELFF; cdr3_nt: TGTGCCACCAGTGACTCCGGGAGAGCCCTATCTCTGGGGGAGCTGTTTTTT; j_call: TRBJ2-2; d_call: NA; v_call: TRBV24-1; clone_size: once
cdr3_aa: CASSSGGVPKNIQYF; cdr3_nt: TGTGCCAGCAGTTCAGGGGGAGTCCCCAAAAACATTCAGTACTTC; j_call: TRBJ2-4; d_call: TRBD1; v_call: TRBV11-2; clone_size: once
cdr3_aa: CASSSELPNQPQHF; cdr3_nt: TGTGCCAGCAGCTCTGAACTGCCGAATCAGCCCCAGCATTTT; j_call: TRBJ1-5; d_call: NA; v_call: TRBV7-9; clone_size: NA
cdr3_aa: CASSLVQVNQPQHF; cdr3_nt: TGTGCCAGCAGCTTAGTGCAGGTAAATCAGCCCCAGCATTTT; j_call: TRBJ1-5; d_call: NA; v_call: TRBV7-2; clone_size: NA
cdr3_aa: CASSYVPNQPQHF; cdr3_nt: TGTGCCAGCAGTTACGTCCCAAATCAGCCCCAGCATTTT; j_call: TRBJ1-5; d_call: NA; v_call: TRBV6-5; clone_size: few
cdr3_aa: CASSPTSSGRNEQFF; cdr3_nt: TGTGCCAGCAGCCCGACCTCCAGCGGGAGGAATGAGCAGTTCTTC; j_call: TRBJ2-1; d_call: TRBD2; v_call: TRBV7-7; clone_size: few
cdr3_aa: CASSIQGPNYGYTF; cdr3_nt: TGTGCCAGCAGTATACAGGGGCCTAACTATGGCTACACCTTC; j_call: TRBJ1-2; d_call: TRBD1; v_call: TRBV2; clone_size: NA
cdr3_aa: CASSPQGSLTYEQYF; cdr3_nt: TGTGCCAGCAGTCCTCAGGGGTCCTTAACCTACGAGCAGTACTTC; j_call: TRBJ2-7; d_call: NA; v_call: TRBV28; clone_size: few
cdr3_aa: CASGQVTGSEGGYTF; cdr3_nt: TGTGCCAGCGGCCAAGTCACAGGCTCGGAGGGTGGCTACACCTTC; j_call: TRBJ1-2; d_call: NA; v_call: TRBV4-2; clone_size: NA
cdr3_aa: CASSQQGPPGYTF; cdr3_nt: TGTGCCAGCAGCCAACAGGGCCCCCCGGGCTACACCTTC; j_call: TRBJ1-2; d_call: NA; v_call: TRBV3-1/TRBV3-2; clone_size: NA
cdr3_aa: CASSLYSGAEAFF; cdr3_nt: TGTGCCAGCAGCTTATACTCGGGGGCTGAAGCTTTCTTT; j_call: TRBJ1-1; d_call: NA; v_call: TRBV7-9; clone_size: NA
cdr3_aa: CASSPGQSSYEQYF; cdr3_nt: TGTGCCAGCAGCCCAGGACAGAGCTCCTACGAGCAGTACTTC; j_call: TRBJ2-7; d_call: NA; v_call: TRBV7-9; clone_size: NA
cdr3_aa: CASSLLAGAHNEQFF; cdr3_nt: TGTGCCAGCAGCTTACTAGCGGGAGCCCACAATGAGCAGTTCTTC; j_call: TRBJ2-1; d_call: TRBD2; v_call: TRBV5-4; clone_size: NA
cdr3_aa: CASSKIWRGRTDTQYF; cdr3_nt: TGTGCCAGCAGCAAAATTTGGCGGGGTCGCACAGATACGCAGTATTTT; j_call: TRBJ2-3; d_call: NA; v_call: TRBV21-1; clone_size: NA
cdr3_aa: CASSQDPGGGTNEKLFF; cdr3_nt: TGCGCCAGCAGCCAAGATCCCGGGGGGGGTACTAATGAAAAACTGTTTTTT; j_call: TRBJ1-4; d_call: NA; v_call: TRBV4-3; clone_size: NA
cdr3_aa: CASSSSLAGAGYNEQFF; cdr3_nt: TGTGCCAGCAGCTCCTCTTTAGCGGGAGCAGGGTACAATGAGCAGTTCTTC; j_call: TRBJ2-1; d_call: TRBD2; v_call: TRBV7-8; clone_size: NA
cdr3_aa: CASSLTGRIETQYF; cdr3_nt: TGTGCCAGCAGCTTGACAGGGAGGATCGAGACCCAGTACTTC; j_call: TRBJ2-5; d_call: NA; v_call: TRBV7-6; clone_size: NA
cdr3_aa: CASSSQLAGDYEQYF; cdr3_nt: TGTGCCAGTAGTTCCCAGCTAGCGGGAGACTACGAGCAGTACTTC; j_call: TRBJ2-7; d_call: TRBD2; v_call: TRBV19; clone_size: NA
cdr3_aa: CASSVQGNYGYTF; cdr3_nt: TGCGCCAGCAGCGTACAGGGGAACTATGGCTACACCTTC; j_call: TRBJ1-2; d_call: TRBD1; v_call: TRBV4-1; clone_size: NA
cdr3_aa: CASSLTRSHEQYF; cdr3_nt: TGTGCCAGCAGTCTTACTAGATCTCACGAGCAGTACTTC; j_call: TRBJ2-7; d_call: NA; v_call: TRBV27; clone_size: NA
cdr3_aa: CASSLALGNEQFF; cdr3_nt: TGCGCCAGCAGCTTGGCCCTCGGCAATGAGCAGTTCTTC; j_call: TRBJ2-1; d_call: NA; v_call: TRBV5-1; clone_size: NA
cdr3_aa: CATSDAGTDYTDTQYF; cdr3_nt: TGTGCCACCAGTGACGCCGGGACAGACTACACAGATACGCAGTATTTT; j_call: TRBJ2-3; d_call: TRBD1; v_call: TRBV24-1; clone_size: NA
cdr3_aa: CASSLRDYGYTF; cdr3_nt: TGTGCCAGTAGTTTGAGGGATTATGGCTACACCTTC; j_call: TRBJ1-2; d_call: NA; v_call: TRBV19; clone_size: once
cdr3_aa: CASRTDSRSYEQYF; cdr3_nt: TGCGCCAGCAGGACCGACAGCCGTTCCTACGAGCAGTACTTC; j_call: TRBJ2-7; d_call: NA; v_call: TRBV5-1; clone_size: once
cdr3_aa: CASSPALTSGAYNEQFF; cdr3_nt: TGTGCCAGCAGCCCTGCGCTTACTAGCGGAGCCTACAATGAGCAGTTCTTC; j_call: TRBJ2-1; d_call: TRBD2; v_call: TRBV6-2/TRBV6-3; clone_size: NA
cdr3_aa: CASSLDHPGTEAFF; cdr3_nt: TGCGCCAGCAGCTTGGACCATCCGGGCACTGAAGCTTTCTTT; j_call: TRBJ1-1; d_call: NA; v_call: TRBV5-1; clone_size: NA
cdr3_aa: CASSSGGRETQYF; cdr3_nt: TGCGCCAGCAGCTCTGGAGGAAGGGAGACCCAGTACTTC; j_call: TRBJ2-5; d_call: NA; v_call: TRBV5-1; clone_size: NA
cdr3_aa: CASSLAGSNQPQHF; cdr3_nt: TGTGCCAGCAGTCTCGCCGGGAGCAATCAGCCCCAGCATTTT; j_call: TRBJ1-5; d_call: NA; v_call: TRBV28; clone_size: NA
cdr3_aa: CASSLSGGVYEKLFF; cdr3_nt: TGTGCCAGCAGCTTATCGGGTGGTGTTTATGAAAAACTGTTTTTT; j_call: TRBJ1-4; d_call: NA; v_call: TRBV7-6; clone_size: NA
cdr3_aa: CASKQGRNTGELFF; cdr3_nt: TGTGCCAGCAAACAGGGCAGGAACACCGGGGAGCTGTTTTTT; j_call: TRBJ2-2; d_call: NA; v_call: TRBV27; clone_size: NA
cdr3_aa: CASSKWASQNTGELFF; cdr3_nt: TGTGCCAGCAGCAAGTGGGCCAGCCAGAACACCGGGGAGCTGTTTTTT; j_call: TRBJ2-2; d_call: NA; v_call: TRBV21-1; clone_size: NA
cdr3_aa: CASSLEGAPSGNTIYF; cdr3_nt: TGTGCCAGCAGCTTGGAGGGGGCACCCTCTGGAAACACCATATATTTT; j_call: TRBJ1-3; d_call: TRBD1; v_call: TRBV5-8; clone_size: NA
cdr3_aa: CASSLVRQKNEKLFF; cdr3_nt: TGTGCCAGCAGCTTAGTACGACAGAAGAATGAAAAACTGTTTTTT; j_call: TRBJ1-4; d_call: NA; v_call: TRBV7-9; clone_size: NA
cdr3_aa: CASSTGVGGEAFF; cdr3_nt: TGTGCCAGTAGTACGGGGGTTGGCGGTGAAGCTTTCTTT; j_call: TRBJ1-1; d_call: NA; v_call: TRBV19; clone_size: NA
cdr3_aa: CASSLARGTDTQYF; cdr3_nt: TGTGCCAGCAGCTTAGCACGGGGCACAGATACGCAGTATTTT; j_call: TRBJ2-3; d_call: NA; v_call: TRBV7-2; clone_size: once